This T cell receptor (beta chain) was captured by sequencing in a study of blood T cells in healthy people across ages. Then a second PCR, running roughly 6 to 11 cycles, was carried out with a sample-barcoded 5' primer and a J-beta primer mix. The template-switch adaptor, which had 12 random nucleotides, put a tag on each cDNA molecule. TCRdb ran MiXCR on the 5' RACE reads and lists one entry per CDR3 protein. The sample lists nearly 800,000 distinct CDR3 sequences, about 25% seen once, with roughly 3.5% in the top ten. Study-wide findings and caveats: The study found more naive CD4+ cells and higher diversity in long-lived than aged donors. When one million T cells were used, diversity estimates were thought to be underestimates.

This clonotype was seen only a few times. What it binds is not known. This same sample was also part of a study on T cells of mothers and their children. From that report: Related mother-child pairs shared slightly more overlap than unrelated pairs, but the difference was non-significant.

This sequence originates from a boy aged 10-17 years in good health. The sequenced material came from blood.

This chain's CDR3 is CSVAHSSGNTIYF. In DNA form, the CDR3 reads TGCAGCGTGGCCCACAGCTCTGGAAACACCATATATTTT. V gene TRBV29-1 combines with J gene TRBJ1-3; D ambiguous. The CDR3 contains 13 residues. Trimming took off 6 bases at V and 0 bases at J, with 9 bases between the two ends. Germline V lookup: CDR1 SQVTM, CDR2 ANQGSEA.